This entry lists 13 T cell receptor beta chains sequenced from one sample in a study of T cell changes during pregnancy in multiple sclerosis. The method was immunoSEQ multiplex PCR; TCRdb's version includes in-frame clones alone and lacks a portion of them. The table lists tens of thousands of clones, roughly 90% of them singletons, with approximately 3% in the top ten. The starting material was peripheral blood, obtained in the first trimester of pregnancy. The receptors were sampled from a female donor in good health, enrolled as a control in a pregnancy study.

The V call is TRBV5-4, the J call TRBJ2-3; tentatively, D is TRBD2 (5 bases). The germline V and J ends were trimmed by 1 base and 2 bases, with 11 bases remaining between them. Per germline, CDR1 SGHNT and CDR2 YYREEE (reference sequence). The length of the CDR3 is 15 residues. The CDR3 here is CASSLTSDPTDTQYF. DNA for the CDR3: TGTGCCAGCAGCTTGACTAGTGATCCCACAGATACGCAGTATTTT. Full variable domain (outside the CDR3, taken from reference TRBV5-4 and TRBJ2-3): ETGVTQSPTHLIKTRGQQVTLRCSSQSGHNTVSWYQQALGQGPQFIFQYYREEENGRGNFPPRFSGLQFPNYSSELNVNALELDDSALYLCASSLTSDPTDTQYFGPGTRLTVL.

In DNA form, the CDR3 reads TGTGCCAGCATCCGCCGCCCGGGACTACCGGGAGAGACCCAGTACTTC. Encoded protein: CASIRRPGLPGETQYF. The gene calls are TRBV7-9 and TRBJ2-5, with 7 bases lining up with TRBD2. This CDR3 has 16 amino acids. The V and J ends lost 7 bases and 4 bases, in that order; junction bases with no gene match: 15. Germline V CDR1 and CDR2: SEHNR, FQNEAQ (reference sequence).

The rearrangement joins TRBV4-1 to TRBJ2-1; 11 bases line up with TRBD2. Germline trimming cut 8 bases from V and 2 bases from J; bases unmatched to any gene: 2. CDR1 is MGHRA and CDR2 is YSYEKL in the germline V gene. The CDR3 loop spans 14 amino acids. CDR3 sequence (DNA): TGCGCCAGCCAGACTAGCGGGGCCTACAATGAGCAGTTCTTC. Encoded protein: CASQTSGAYNEQFF.

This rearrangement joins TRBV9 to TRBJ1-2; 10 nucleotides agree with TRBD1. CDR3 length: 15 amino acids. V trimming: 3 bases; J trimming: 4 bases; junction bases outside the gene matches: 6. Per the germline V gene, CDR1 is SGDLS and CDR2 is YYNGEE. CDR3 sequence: CASSAGQGTPYGYTF. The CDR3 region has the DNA TGTGCCAGCAGCGCGGGACAGGGGACCCCCTATGGCTACACCTTC.

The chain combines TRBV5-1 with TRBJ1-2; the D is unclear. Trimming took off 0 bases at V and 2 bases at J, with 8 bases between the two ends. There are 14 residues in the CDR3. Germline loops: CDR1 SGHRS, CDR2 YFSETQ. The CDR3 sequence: CASSLDLNNYGYTF. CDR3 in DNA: TGCGCCAGCAGCTTGGACCTAAACAACTATGGCTACACCTTC.

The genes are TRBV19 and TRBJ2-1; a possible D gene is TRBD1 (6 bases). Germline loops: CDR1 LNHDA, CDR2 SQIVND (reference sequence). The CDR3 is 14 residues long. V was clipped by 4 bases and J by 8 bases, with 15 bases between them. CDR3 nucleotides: TGTGCCAGTAGTACTCCGGGACACTCCGATGAGCAGTTCTTC. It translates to CASSTPGHSDEQFF.

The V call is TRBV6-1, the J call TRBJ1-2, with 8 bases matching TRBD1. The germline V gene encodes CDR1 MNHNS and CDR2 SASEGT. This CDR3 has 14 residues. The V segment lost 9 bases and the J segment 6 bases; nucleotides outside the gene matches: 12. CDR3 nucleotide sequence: TGTGCCAGTCACTACGCAGGGGGCGGGGATGGCTACACCTTC. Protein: CASHYAGGGDGYTF.

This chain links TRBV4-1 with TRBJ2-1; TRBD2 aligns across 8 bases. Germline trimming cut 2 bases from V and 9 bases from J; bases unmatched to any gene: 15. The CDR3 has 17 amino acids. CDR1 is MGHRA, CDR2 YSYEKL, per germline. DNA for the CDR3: TGCGCCAGCAGCCAAATTGACCTTGGACTAGCCGGGGGTGAGCAGTTCTTC. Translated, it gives CASSQIDLGLAGGEQFF.

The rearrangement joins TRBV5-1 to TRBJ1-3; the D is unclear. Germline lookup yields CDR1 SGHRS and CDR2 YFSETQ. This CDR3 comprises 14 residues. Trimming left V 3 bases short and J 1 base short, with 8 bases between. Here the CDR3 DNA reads TGCGCCAGCAGCTCGTCCCTTTCTGGAAACACCATATATTTT. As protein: CASSSSLSGNTIYF.

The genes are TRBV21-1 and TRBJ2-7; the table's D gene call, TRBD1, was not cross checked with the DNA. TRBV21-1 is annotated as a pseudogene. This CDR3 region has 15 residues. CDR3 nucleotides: TGTGCCAGCAGCATCCCGGACAGGGGTCCCTACGAGCAGTACTTC. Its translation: CASSIPDRGPYEQYF.

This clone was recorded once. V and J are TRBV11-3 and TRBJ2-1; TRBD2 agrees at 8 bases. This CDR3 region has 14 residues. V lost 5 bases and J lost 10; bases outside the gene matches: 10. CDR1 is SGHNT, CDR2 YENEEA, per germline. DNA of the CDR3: TGTGCCAGCAGCCCCCAAGCGGGAGTAGACGAGCAGTTCTTC. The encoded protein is CASSPQAGVDEQFF.

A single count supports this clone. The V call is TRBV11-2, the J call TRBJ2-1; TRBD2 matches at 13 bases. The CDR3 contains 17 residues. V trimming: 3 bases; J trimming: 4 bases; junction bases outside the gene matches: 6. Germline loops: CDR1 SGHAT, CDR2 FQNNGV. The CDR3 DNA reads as TGTGCCAGCAGCTTTCTCCGGACTAGCGGGGGTTACAATGAGCAGTTCTTC. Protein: CASSFLRTSGGYNEQFF.

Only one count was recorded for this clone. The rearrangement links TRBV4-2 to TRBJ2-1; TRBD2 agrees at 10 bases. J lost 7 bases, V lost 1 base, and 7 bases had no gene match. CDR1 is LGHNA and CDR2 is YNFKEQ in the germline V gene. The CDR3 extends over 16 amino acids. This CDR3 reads CASSQGGAGGPNEQFF. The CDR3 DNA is TGTGCCAGCAGCCAAGGGGGAGCGGGAGGGCCAAATGAGCAGTTCTTC.